What follows are 12 T cell receptor beta chains derived from one specimen sequenced in a study of T cells in Graves' hyperthyroidism and ophthalmopathy. Researchers amplified the TCR beta CDR3 regions from RNA transcripts. The primer set for the first-round RT-PCR of the TCR CDR3 was HTBI. MiXCR was run by TCRdb on the multiplex PCR reads, yielding one entry per CDR3 protein. The repertoire holds about 540,000 distinct CDR3 sequences, with more than 45% as singletons. Sequencing was done on a sample of peripheral blood or thyroid tissue (not recorded which). The receptor source for this set is a woman aged 18 to 35 with Graves' hyperthyroidism.

This clonotype has ten or more counts. The chain has TRBV7-2 and TRBJ1-1; D is undetermined. V was cut by 1 base and J by 1 base, with 7 bases left in between. Germline assignment: CDR1 SGHTA and CDR2 FQGNSA. There are 14 residues in the CDR3. CDR3 amino acids: CASSLGVRNTEAFF. CDR3 sequence (DNA): TGTGCCAGCAGCTTAGGGGTGAGGAACACTGAAGCTTTCTTT.

The rearrangement uses TRBV20-1 and TRBJ2-6, with 11 bases aligning to TRBD1. The CDR3 runs 17 residues. The junction had 6 bases not matched to a gene; V was cut back by 3 bases and J by 2 bases. Germline V gene data show CDR1 as DFQATT and CDR2 as SNEGSKA (reference sequence). The CDR3 spells CSASADRGRTGANVLTF. The CDR3 DNA is TGCAGTGCTAGTGCGGACAGGGGGCGCACTGGGGCCAACGTCCTGACTTTC.

This clonotype was observed a few times. J is TRBJ1-1 and V is TRBV5-4; perhaps TRBD1 as D (5 bases). This CDR3 has 16 amino acids. Germline values: CDR1 SGHNT, CDR2 YYREEE (reference sequence). V gave up 0 bases and J gave up 3 bases, with 15 bases separating them. CDR3 bases: TGTGCCAGCAGCTTGGTTACAATTCGGGGGGACACTGAAGCTTTCTTT. This translates into CASSLVTIRGDTEAFF.

This rearrangement joins TRBV2 to TRBJ1-1; 8 bases align to TRBD1. The V gene end was trimmed by 5 bases and the J gene end by 4 bases; junction bases not matched to a gene: 9. The CDR3 runs to 15 residues. Germline assignment: CDR1 SNHLY and CDR2 FYNNEI. CDR3 protein: CASSLRGQRGTEAFF. In nucleotides, the CDR3 is TGTGCCAGCAGTCTCAGGGGGCAGCGGGGCACTGAAGCTTTCTTT.

This clonotype has just a few counts. The rearrangement links TRBV7-9 to TRBJ1-1; 8 nucleotides agree with TRBD1. The CDR3 runs to 12 residues. Germline-derived CDR1 and CDR2 are SEHNR and FQNEAQ (reference sequence). V lost 5 bases to trimming and J lost 7 bases; unmatched junction nucleotides: 3. DNA of the CDR3: TGTGCCAGCAGCCGACAGGGGAGTGAAGCTTTCTTT. It yields the protein CASSRQGSEAFF.

The gene calls are TRBV10-3 and TRBJ1-2; D unresolved. Germline values: CDR1 ENHRY, CDR2 SYGVKD. CDR3 size: 15 residues. Trimming pared 6 bases from V and 0 bases from J, leaving 14 bases between. CDR3 sequence: CAISSVDGTNYGYTF. In DNA form, the CDR3 reads TGTGCCATCAGCAGCGTAGATGGGACTAACTATGGCTACACCTTC.

This clonotype was counted only a few times. V usage is TRBV4-1 and J usage is TRBJ1-6; 7 bases line up with TRBD1. Germline values: CDR1 MGHRA, CDR2 YSYEKL. CDR3 length: 16 amino acids. V trimming: 0 bases; J trimming: 9 bases; junction bases outside the gene matches: 8. CDR3 in DNA: TGCGCCAGCAGCCAAGAGGAGACAGGGTACACTTCACCCCTCCACTTT. Protein sequence: CASSQEETGYTSPLHF.

This clonotype was observed many times. This chain joins TRBV10-3 and TRBJ1-6; D call uncertain. This CDR3 has 15 residues. Deletions cut 0 bases from V and 8 bases from J, with 11 bases between. Germline lookup yields CDR1 ENHRY and CDR2 SYGVKD. In DNA form, the CDR3 reads TGTGCCATCAGTGAGTCGCCCGGACGTGATTCACCCCTCCACTTT. This sequence encodes CAISESPGRDSPLHF.

This clonotype appeared a few times. V gene TRBV6-1 combines with J gene TRBJ1-5; the D is unclear. Germline-derived CDR1 and CDR2 are MNHNS and SASEGT. The CDR3 has 12 residues. Trimming shortened V by 0 bases and J by 7 bases, and 4 bases separated the two germline ends. As DNA, the CDR3 is TGTGCCAGCAGTGAAGCATGGCAGCCCCAGCATTTT. Protein product: CASSEAWQPQHF.

This rearrangement joins TRBV20-1 to TRBJ2-6, with D unclear. CDR1 DFQATT and CDR2 SNEGSKA come from the germline V gene (reference sequence). Trimming took 5 bases from V and 0 from J, leaving 17 bases between them. CDR3 size: 17 residues. The CDR3 region is CSAGDKGRNSGANVLTF. CDR3 nucleotide sequence: TGCAGTGCTGGCGATAAAGGACGTAACTCTGGGGCCAACGTCCTGACTTTC.

This clonotype was counted many times. The genes are TRBV25-1 and TRBJ1-1, with a tentative D call TRBD1 (5 bases). CDR1 is MGHDK, CDR2 SYGVNS, per germline. This CDR3 has 13 amino acids. With 5 bases removed from V and 1 base from J, the gap between germline ends came to 8 bases. The CDR3 DNA is TGTGCCAGCAGTCAGACAGCGAACACTGAAGCTTTCTTT. It yields the protein CASSQTANTEAFF.

This chain uses TRBV2 with TRBJ2-3; 7 bases map to TRBD2. The CDR3 extends over 16 amino acids. Germline V lookup: CDR1 SNHLY, CDR2 FYNNEI. V shed 6 bases, J shed 5 bases, and the junction held 14 bases outside the gene matches. CDR3 bases: TGTGCCAGCAGACGGCTGCTGCGGGAGCATGGAGATACGCAGTATTTT. Translation gives CASRRLLREHGDTQYF.